This TCR beta chain is from a study of vaccination effects on CD4 cells after COVID-19. At the level of the study: Sample donation by two convalescent patients took place 16 days and one week before vaccination. Findings and caveats of the study: Pronounced clonal contraction occurred in clones induced by infection and by vaccine late after vaccination. In convalescent patients, vaccine-induced clones largely differed from infection-induced clones.

Points on this clone: No antigen is known for it.

Data came from immunoSEQ multiplex PCR; TCRdb stores just in-frame clones and leaves some out. Altogether 20,000 to 30,000 clones are present, approximately 62% being singletons, with the ten largest covering roughly 18%. Viral peptide pool expansion of antigen-specific CD4+ T cells preceded sequencing in the ViraFEST assay. Culturing for approximately 10 days preceded CD4+ T cell isolation. The person acquired a PCR-confirmed SARS-CoV-2 infection between March and December 2020. Germline V lookup: CDR1 SEHNR, CDR2 FQNEAQ (reference sequence). The V and J ends lost 1 base and 0 bases respectively, with 13 bases between them. The CDR3 has 17 residues.

The chain uses TRBV7-9 and TRBJ1-3; no reliable D call. The sample here was CD4+ T cells from PBMCs cultured with SARS-CoV-2 spike peptides, taken before COVID-19 vaccination. The receptor comes from a human donor who had a prior SARS-CoV-2 infection. CDR3 loop: CASSLGLSNLSGNTIYF. The CDR3 coding sequence is TGTGCCAGCAGCTTAGGTTTATCGAATCTCTCTGGAAACACCATATATTTT.